The T cell receptor beta chain under discussion was sequenced for a study of radiotherapy plus CTLA-4 blockade in lung cancer. Study summary: There were objective responses in over 15% of patients, and approximately 30% had disease control. Points from the study as a whole: Clones derived from tumor TCRs expanded in blood after radiotherapy plus ipilimumab.

Profiled with immunoSEQ multiplex PCR; TCRdb holds only in-frame clones, not every one. Of fewer than 85,000 clones listed, about 87% are singletons. Comment on this clone: Its antigen is still unknown.

This CDR3 spans 15 amino acids. Germline assignment: CDR1 LNHDA and CDR2 SQIVND (reference sequence). V lost 5 bases and J 8 bases, leaving 21 bases between the germline ends. This material consisted of peripheral blood, taken from a patient treated with radiotherapy plus ipilimumab. The chain is built from TRBV19 and TRBJ1-1; D unresolved. This sequence was found in a human donor with non-small cell lung cancer who had stable disease on radiotherapy plus ipilimumab. The CDR3 is CASSPSSRLLLEAFF. The CDR3 DNA sequence: TGTGCCAGTAGTCCCTCCTCACGACTTCTTTTAGAAGCTTTCTTT.